This T cell receptor (beta chain) was recovered during a study of blood T cell repertoires in COVID-19. Across the study: Spain, Italy and the United States supplied samples that represented acute and convalescent COVID-19. T cells, B-cell-depleted T cells, or PBMCs provided the cDNA or gDNA that served as material.

Across about two dozen US areas, participants ranged in age from roughly 18 to 89 years. Authors' processing steps: Nucleated cell number was recorded as an estimate derived from reference gene primer amplification. The data were produced by immunoSEQ multiplex PCR, yet TCRdb's version contains in-frame clones alone and is incomplete. For V, J and clone size, that table is used; D and trimming come from the DNA. The sample has around 230,000 clones; roughly 89% are singletons. Sequenced input: PBMCs or T cells enriched from blood (not recorded which). The receptor's source is a woman in her thirties or forties with acute COVID-19.

The CDR3, as DNA: TGTGCCAGCAGCTTCACCGGACAGGGGAAAGATTCACCCCTCCACTTT. Its translation is CASSFTGQGKDSPLHF. The chain carries TRBV27 and TRBJ1-6; 9 bases map to TRBD1. In germline, CDR1 is MNHEY, CDR2 SMNVEV (reference sequence). CDR3 size: 16 residues. Losses at the gene ends were 6 bases for V and 8 bases for J; bases not matched to a gene: 11.